This T cell receptor (beta chain) was sequenced for a study of identical twins. General study results and limits: There were fewer insertions in abundant cord blood beta clonotypes, but memory repertoires showed no such pattern. Sequences that were out-of-frame, alpha and twin-shared displayed an excess of low generation probability.

A template switching step contributed a universal primer site, while unique molecular identifiers were present in the cDNA. TCRdb redid the calling of the 5' RACE reads with MiXCR, one entry per CDR3 protein. Counted here are fewer than 800,000 distinct CDR3 sequences, about 7.1% occurring once; the ten biggest clones make up less than 2%. Details on this clonotype: Its antigen is unknown.

The germline gives CDR1 SGHRS, CDR2 YFSETQ. The CDR3 consists of 13 residues. Trimming left V 0 bases short and J 8 bases short, with 9 bases between. These data also formed part of another study, on yellow fever vaccine responses in identical twins.

The chain is built from TRBV5-1 and TRBJ2-1; D might be TRBD1 (5 bases). The material sequenced was PBMCs. The receptor's source is a woman in her late teens or twenties in good health. The CDR3 sequence: CASSLGRADEQFF. The DNA of the CDR3 is TGCGCCAGCAGCTTGGGCAGGGCGGATGAGCAGTTCTTC.